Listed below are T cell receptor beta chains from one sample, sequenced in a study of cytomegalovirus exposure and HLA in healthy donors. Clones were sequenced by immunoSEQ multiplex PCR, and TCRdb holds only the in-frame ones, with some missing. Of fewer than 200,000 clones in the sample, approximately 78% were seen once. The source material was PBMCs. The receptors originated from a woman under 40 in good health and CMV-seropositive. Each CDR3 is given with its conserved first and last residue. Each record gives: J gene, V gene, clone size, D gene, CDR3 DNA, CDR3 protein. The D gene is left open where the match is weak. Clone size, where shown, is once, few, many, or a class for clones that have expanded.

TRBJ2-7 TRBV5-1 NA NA TGCGCCAGCAGCTTGGAGTCCACCTACGAGCAGTACTTC CASSLESTYEQYF
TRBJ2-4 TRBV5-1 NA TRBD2 TGCGCCAGCAGCTTAGGTAGCGGGGGAAACATTCAGTACTTC CASSLGSGGNIQYF
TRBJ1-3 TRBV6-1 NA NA TGTGCCAGCGCGGTGAACTCTGGAAACACCATATATTTT CASAVNSGNTIYF
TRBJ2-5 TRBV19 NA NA TGTGCCAGTAGTATGAGGTCGGAGACCCAGTACTTC CASSMRSETQYF
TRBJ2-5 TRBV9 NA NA TGTGCCAGCGCACAGGGACCCCAAGAGACCCAGTACTTC CASAQGPQETQYF
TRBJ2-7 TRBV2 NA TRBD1 TGTGCCAGCAGTGGACCCGGGACAGGGGGCTACGAGCAGTACTTC CASSGPGTGGYEQYF
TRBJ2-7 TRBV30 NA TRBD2 TGTGCCCGCCCCGAACGGGAGGGCTACGAGCAGTACTTC CARPEREGYEQYF
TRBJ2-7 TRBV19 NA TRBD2 TGTGCCAGTAGTATAGATCTCAGACTAGCGGCGACCTACGAGCAGTACTTC CASSIDLRLAATYEQYF
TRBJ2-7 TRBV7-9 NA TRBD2 TGTGCCAGCAGCTCGGGTGCGGGGGGGCGCGAGCAGTACTTC CASSSGAGGREQYF
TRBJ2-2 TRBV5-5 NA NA TGTGCCAGCAGCTGGGGGGTGAACACCGGGGAGCTGTTTTTT CASSWGVNTGELFF
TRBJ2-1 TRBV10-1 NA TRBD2 TGCGCCAGCAGCTGGCGTGTGCGGGCACACCGGGGGGGCAATGAGCAGTTCTTC CASSWRVRAHRGGNEQFF
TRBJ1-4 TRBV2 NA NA TGTGCCAGCAGGATACAGGGTGGCGAGAAACTGTTTTTT CASRIQGGEKLFF
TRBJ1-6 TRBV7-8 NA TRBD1 TGTGCCAGCAGCGGGCAGGACAGGGTGGGCTCACCCCTCCACTTT CASSGQDRVGSPLHF
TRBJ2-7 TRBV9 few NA TGTGCCAGCAGCACTTCCCGGGGATCCTACGAGCAGTACTTC CASSTSRGSYEQYF
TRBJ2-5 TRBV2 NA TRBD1 TGTGCCAGCACTTTCTCGACAGGGGGCCTCTGGGAGCAGTACTTC CASTFSTGGLWEQYF
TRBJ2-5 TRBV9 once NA TGTGCCAGCAGCGTAGGGGGGGGCCAGACCCAGTACTTC CASSVGGGQTQYF
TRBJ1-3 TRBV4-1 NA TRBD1 TGCGCCAGCAGCTCGACAGGGGGCAGTGGAAACACCATATATTTT CASSSTGGSGNTIYF
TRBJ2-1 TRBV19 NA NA TGTGCCAGTGGACGCAGGGTGTCCTACAATGAGCAGTTCTTC CASGRRVSYNEQFF
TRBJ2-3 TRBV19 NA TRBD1 TGTGCCAGTAGGGGAAAGGGGGCCGGAGATACGCAGTATTTT CASRGKGAGDTQYF
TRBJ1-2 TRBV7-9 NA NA TGTGCCAGCAGTTTCCTCAGGGGTAACTATGGCTACACCTTC CASSFLRGNYGYTF
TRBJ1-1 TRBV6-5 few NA TGTGCCAGCAGACGGACAGCTTACATGAACACTGAAGCTTTCTTT CASRRTAYMNTEAFF
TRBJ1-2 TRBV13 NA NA TGTGCCAGCAGCTTAGGGTCCAGATCCTATGGCTACACCTTC CASSLGSRSYGYTF
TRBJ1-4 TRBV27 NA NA TGTGCCAGCAGTTTATCGAAGAGGCCGAGGGAAAAACTGTTTTTT CASSLSKRPREKLFF
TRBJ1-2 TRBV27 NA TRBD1 TGTGCCAGCAGTCTTACCGGGACAGGGGTCAACTATGGCTACACCTTC CASSLTGTGVNYGYTF
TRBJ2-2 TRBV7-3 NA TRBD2 TGTGCCAGCAGGGGGACTAGCGGGGCCGGGGAGCTGTTTTTT CASRGTSGAGELFF
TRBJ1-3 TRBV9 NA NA TGTGCCAGCAGCGTAGAGGGACAAGGTGGAAACACCATATATTTT CASSVEGQGGNTIYF
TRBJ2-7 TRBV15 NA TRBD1 TGTGCCACCAGCAACGACAGGGCGGACGAGCAGTACTTC CATSNDRADEQYF
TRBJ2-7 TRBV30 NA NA TGTGCCTGGAGTGGCGTACCCCAGGTGGCCGAGCAGTACTTC CAWSGVPQVAEQYF
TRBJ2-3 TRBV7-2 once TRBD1 TGTGCCAGCAGCCCGGACAGGGGGCAAGATACGCAGTATTTT CASSPDRGQDTQYF
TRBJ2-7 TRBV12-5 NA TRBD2 TGTGCTAGTGGTTTGGTTAGCGGGAGTTCCTCCTACGAGCAGTACTTC CASGLVSGSSSYEQYF
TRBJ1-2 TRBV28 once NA TGTGCCAGCAGTCCGGGGAGTACCTATGGCTACACCTTC CASSPGSTYGYTF
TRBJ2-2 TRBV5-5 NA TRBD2 TGTGCCAGCAGCCCCGGGTTAGCGGGTAAAACCGGGGAGCTGTTTTTT CASSPGLAGKTGELFF
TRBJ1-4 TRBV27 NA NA TGTGCCAGCAGCCCCAGGGGAGGGAATGAAAAACTGTTTTTT CASSPRGGNEKLFF
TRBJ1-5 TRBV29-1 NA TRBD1 TGCAGCGCTGCAGGGGGACCGAATCAGCCCCAGCATTTT CSAAGGPNQPQHF
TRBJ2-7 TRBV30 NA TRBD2 TGTGCCTGGAGTAAGCCTAGCGGGAGATACGAGCAGTACTTC CAWSKPSGRYEQYF
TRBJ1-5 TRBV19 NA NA TGTGCCAGTAGTATGGCCAGGGATCAGCCCCAGCATTTT CASSMARDQPQHF
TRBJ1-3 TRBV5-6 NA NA TGTGCCAGCAGCTTGAGAGGGTTGGTCGGAAACACCATATATTTT CASSLRGLVGNTIYF
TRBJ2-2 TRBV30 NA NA TGTGCCTGGAGTGTAGGGGCCGGGGAGCTGTTTTTT CAWSVGAGELFF
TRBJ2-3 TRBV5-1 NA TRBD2 TGCGCCAGCAGCTTGTATCCGGGAGGGACCGGAGATACGCAGTATTTT CASSLYPGGTGDTQYF
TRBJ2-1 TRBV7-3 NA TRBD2 TGTGCCAGCAGCTTAAGTTGGTCGGGAGGGGTATATGAGCAGTTCTTC CASSLSWSGGVYEQFF
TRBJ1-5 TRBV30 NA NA TGTGCCTGGAGTGAACAGACCGATCAGCCCCAGCATTTT CAWSEQTDQPQHF
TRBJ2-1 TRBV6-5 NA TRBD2 TGTGCCAGCAGTTACTCAGGCGGGAGCGCCTACAATGAGCAGTTCTTC CASSYSGGSAYNEQFF
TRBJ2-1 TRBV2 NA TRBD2 TGTGCCAGCACAGGAGCCGGGGGGTCATACAATGAGCAGTTCTTC CASTGAGGSYNEQFF
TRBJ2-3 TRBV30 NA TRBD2 TGTGCCTGGAGTCGTAAAACTAGCGGCACAGATACGCAGTATTTT CAWSRKTSGTDTQYF
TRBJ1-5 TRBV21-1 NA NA TGTGCCAGCGCCAGGACAGGGGGCGACAGCAATCAGCCCCAGCATTTT CASARTGGDSNQPQHF
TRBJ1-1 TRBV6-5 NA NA TGTGCCAGCAGTTACTCGAGGTTGAACACTGAAGCTTTCTTT CASSYSRLNTEAFF
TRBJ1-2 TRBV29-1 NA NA TGCAGCGTTGACTTGAATCGGCGGGTGGATGGCTACACCTTC CSVDLNRRVDGYTF
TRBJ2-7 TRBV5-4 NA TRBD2 TGTGCCAGCAGCTTGGGCAGGAGACTAGCGGCCCGCGAGCAGTACTTC CASSLGRRLAAREQYF
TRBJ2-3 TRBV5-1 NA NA TGCGCCAGCAGCTTATCAGGCATCGATACGCAGTATTTT CASSLSGIDTQYF
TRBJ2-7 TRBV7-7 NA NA TGTGCTAGCAGCTTAGCGCTAGGGGGCGAGCAGTACTTC CASSLALGGEQYF
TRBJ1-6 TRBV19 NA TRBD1 TGTGCCAGTAGCACCGGGACAGGGTATGTGTTTGCCCTCCACTTT CASSTGTGYVFALHF
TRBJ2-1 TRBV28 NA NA TGTGCCAGCTCCCAACCTCAGGGGAGCTCCTACAATGAGCAGTTCTTC CASSQPQGSSYNEQFF
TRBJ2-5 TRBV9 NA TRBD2 TGTGCCAGCAGCGTAGGGTGGACTAGCGGGAGTAGCGGGGGAGAGACCCAGTACTTC CASSVGWTSGSSGGETQYF
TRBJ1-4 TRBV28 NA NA TGTGCCAGCAGTTTCACACAATCGAATGAAAAACTGTTTTTT CASSFTQSNEKLFF
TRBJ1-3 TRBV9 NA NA TGTGCCAGCAGCGTAGCTTTGAACTATGAAAACACCATATATTTT CASSVALNYENTIYF
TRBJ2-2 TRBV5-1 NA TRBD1 TGCGCCAGCAGCTTGGCCACACAGGGGGCCGGGGAGCTGTTTTTT CASSLATQGAGELFF
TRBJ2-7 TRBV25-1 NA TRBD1 TGTGCCAGCAGTGAGGAGGGGACAGGGGGGAGCTCCTACGAGCAGTACTTC CASSEEGTGGSSYEQYF
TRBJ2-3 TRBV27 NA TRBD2 TGTGCCAGCAGTCGACTAGCGGATACAGATACGCAGTATTTT CASSRLADTDTQYF